This TCR beta chain was observed in a study of CD8+ T cells in alopecia areata. Study-level results: Scalp clonality, together with expanded CD8+ clones among the top 100, fell significantly with tofacitinib. During tofacitinib treatment, many expanded lesional clones remained in scalp and blood.

As the sequencing template, cDNA was produced by extracting RNA and reverse transcribing it. Sequencing used immunoSEQ multiplex PCR; TCRdb keeps in-frame clones, though not all of them. The sample records some 190,000 clones, 50% to 70% being singletons. On this clone: Antigen unknown.

CDR3 length: 16 residues. Trimming cost V 7 bases and J 1 base, with 14 bases left between them. Germline CDR1 MNHNY, CDR2 SVGAGI (reference sequence). As to treatment: oral pan-JAK inhibitor, 5-10 mg twice daily. The sample here was CD4+ T cells sorted from blood, taken between weeks 47 and 50, from a patient treated with tofacitinib. This chain joins TRBV6-6 and TRBJ2-6; D gene unclear. This sequence was found in a human donor with alopecia areata. The CDR3: CASTLYGDSGANVLTF. The CDR3 DNA is TGTGCCAGCACCCTTTACGGAGATTCTGGGGCCAACGTCCTGACTTTC.